The TCR beta chain described here comes from a study of neoadjuvant anti-PD-1 for oral cavity cancer (dated by TCRdb to the early 2020s). In terms of the full investigation: Before curative-intent surgical resection, most patients were given three to four biweekly doses of nivolumab at 3 mg/kg. There were more than 10 patients in the parent correlative cohort, and the response rate was less than 40%. Patients who did not progress were given a fourth nivolumab dose at about day 43 and had definitive surgical resection on days 50-56. Under RECIST 1.1, a patient counted as a responder if showing complete response, partial response or stable disease, and as a non-responder if showing progression.

The sample's time point label, in plain terms: after neoadjuvant nivolumab, at surgical resection. Patients were newly diagnosed with stage II-IVA oral cavity squamous cell carcinoma and had received no prior systemic or radiation treatment. The cohort was composed of patients with HPV-negative, locally advanced oral cavity squamous cell carcinoma. No culture maintenance or expansion was done, as the peripheral blood mononuclear cells went straight to analysis. Samples were obtained from a longitudinal correlative study of a single-arm phase II trial of neoadjuvant nivolumab in oral cavity squamous cell carcinoma. Subject-matched pre- and post-treatment PBMCs and tumors from three responders and three non-responders were subjected to genomic DNA-based TCRbeta sequencing. Peripheral blood mononuclear cells were collected before nivolumab treatment and were collected again after treatment, at the time of surgery. Genomic DNA was isolated from PBMCs using the Maxwell RSC DNA from Cells kit.

V and J lose 4 bases and 9 bases, and a span of 19 bases separates them. The CDR3 runs 14 amino acids, cysteine and phenylalanine included. Just the 42-base CDR3 DNA is kept, in frame starting at base 1. The CDR1 and CDR2 encoded by the germline V gene are SQVTM and ANQGSEA. For deep sequencing, each PBMC sample was run in six replicates, with libraries mostly built from approximately 520 ng of input genomic DNA. The immunoSEQ hsTCRbeta kit was used to prepare TCRbeta libraries, following the manufacturer's instructions. The completed libraries were mixed into a single pool at 3 nM, then sequenced with an Illumina NovaSeq 6000 S4 flow cell. The original pipeline was this. The immunoSEQ Analyzer was used for raw data preprocessing and quality control. The analysis was limited to productive rearrangements, and each clonotype was defined by a unique CDR3 amino acid sequence. Using the R package tcR, the researchers computed the Gini-Simpson index as their estimate of repertoire clonality. Gini indices were compared with Student's t test, and associations with tumor size change were assessed by Pearson correlation. In its TCRdb copy, this immuneACCESS table keeps in-frame sequences only and misses some clones. Where compared with another copy, unresolved V genes explain less than half of these, and the others have no known cause. For V, J and clone size, that table is used; D and trimming come from the DNA. In this sample the table shows over 65,000 clones, roughly 81% of which occur a single time. The ten largest clones take up more than 3% of the sample.

This clone was picked up a small number of times. Its binding antigen is unknown. Base qualities are missing; no much larger clone stands one base away. What the authors observed across the whole study: Only three patients per response group were included in the TCR analyses, and larger cohorts for validation were called for by the authors. After neoadjuvant nivolumab, non-responders showed significantly higher T cell clonality (Gini index) in PBMCs than responders did. Higher pretreatment blood TCRbeta clonality and lower post-treatment tumor TCRbeta clonality were correlated with higher pretreatment blood Treg/Th17 ratios.

The chain employs TRBV29-1 and TRBJ2-1; the D gene assignment is perhaps TRBD1 or TRBD2, with each matching 5 bases. The sample was PBMCs, taken after nivolumab (anti-PD-1) treatment. This TCR derives from a person between 40 and 85 years old with oral cavity squamous cell carcinoma. The CDR3 reads CSVARGELVGEQFF. The nucleotide sequence reads TGCAGCGTTGCCCGAGGGGAGTTGGTGGGTGAGCAGTTCTTC.